This TCR beta chain stems from a study of Ad26.COV2.S vaccination and SARS-CoV-2 variants. The data were produced by immunoSEQ multiplex PCR, yet TCRdb's version contains in-frame clones alone and is incomplete. The sample carries roughly 300,000 clones, about 89% recorded once. Treatment given: around 19 received Ad26.COV2.S at low or high dose, single or two shots; roughly five received placebo; per-sample allocation not given. Samples were taken on day 63 after the first vaccine or placebo injection. Donor was an adult aged 18-55 years in Boston. CDR1 is LNHNV, CDR2 YYDKDF, per germline (reference sequence). This CDR3 region has 17 residues. J was trimmed by 5 bases and V by 1 base; bases with no gene match: 12. Broader study findings: Considerable breadth of spike-specific CD8+ and CD4+ T cell responses has reportedly been documented following vaccination. Vaccine recipients had higher spike-specific TCR breadth than placebo recipients.

Note on this clone: What it binds is not known.

The chain carries TRBV15 and TRBJ2-7, with 9 bases that match TRBD1. The sequence was obtained from a person between 18 and 65 years old who received the Ad26.COV2.S COVID-19 vaccine or a placebo. Sequencing used peripheral blood, obtained in a trial of Ad26.COV2.S vaccine versus placebo. CDR3 loop: CATSRGLTGQGHHEQYF. The CDR3 DNA reads TGTGCCACCAGCAGAGGACTCACAGGACAGGGGCACCACGAGCAGTACTTC. Complete variable domain (other parts from reference TRBV15 and TRBJ2-7): DAMVIQNPRYQVTQFGKPVTLSCSQTLNHNVMYWYQQKSSQAPKLLFHYYDKDFNNEADTPDNFQSRRPNTSFCFLDIRSPGLGDTAMYLCATSRGLTGQGHHEQYFGPGTRLTVT.